Included here is one TCR beta chain sequence, with context. Its binding antigen is unknown. The sample holds no much larger clone one base away, and base qualities are not on file. Libraries were constructed by the immunoSEQ multiplex PCR assay. In TCRdb, the immuneACCESS table is reduced to in-frame sequences with V and J assigned. These tables do not hold every clone; where another copy was compared, an unresolved V gene accounts for under half, and the others remain unexplained. A total of about 49,000 clones appear in this sample, around 94% of them only once. The top ten constitute about 5.5% of the sample. Sequences SNHLY (CDR1) and FYNNEI (CDR2) are obtained from the germline V gene. Counted from cysteine to phenylalanine, this CDR3 has 14 amino acids. The CDR3 DNA has 42 bases and is translated from base 1. The germline V and J ends show losses of 1 base and 1 base respectively, and no gene match explains 0 bases of the junction.

This record belongs to a study of T cell changes during pregnancy in multiple sclerosis (dated by TCRdb to about 2019). Regarding the study in general: The study looked at changes in the T cell repertoire across pregnancy in women with multiple sclerosis.

Material: CD8+ T cells from peripheral blood mononuclear cells, obtained before pregnancy. The source of this sequence is a female donor with multiple sclerosis, enrolled in a pregnancy study. The chain is made from TRBV2 and TRBJ1-1; TRBD1 lines up with 7 middle nucleotides. The encoded CDR3 is CASSEGTGNTEAFF. The DNA reads as follows: TGTGCCAGCAGTGAAGGGACAGGGAACACTGAAGCTTTCTTT.